These 8 T cell receptor beta chains share one sample of origin, sequenced in a study of blood T cell repertoires in COVID-19. Repertoires were generated with immunoSEQ multiplex PCR, while TCRdb's copy carries only in-frame clones and drops some. Among 330,000 or so clones listed, roughly 87% were seen once. The sequencing input was peripheral blood. These receptors originate from a man aged 25-45 years with COVID-19, enrolled during active disease.

The CDR3 sequence is CASRYGLAGGQETQYF. For the CDR3, the DNA is TGTGCCAGCAGATACGGACTAGCGGGGGGCCAAGAGACCCAGTACTTC. This sequence joins TRBV11-2 and TRBJ2-5; 14 bases match TRBD2. Trimming took 6 bases from V and 1 from J; bases not matched to a gene: 4. CDR1 is SGHAT, CDR2 FQNNGV, per germline. CDR3 length: 16 residues.

This sequence joins TRBV28 and TRBJ2-7, with D possibly being TRBD1 (6 bases). CDR3 length equals 14 residues. In germline, CDR1 is MDHEN, CDR2 SYDVKM. Trimming left V 2 bases short and J 8 bases short, with 16 bases between. The CDR3 DNA follows: TGTGCCAGCAGTTTAGGGCAGGGACAAGCGCAGCAGTACTTC. It is translated as CASSLGQGQAQQYF.

For the CDR3, the DNA is TGTGCCAGCAGCTCCCCACGGACAGGGTACTACGAGCAGTACTTC. Its translation is CASSSPRTGYYEQYF. The chain is built from TRBV6-2 or TRBV6-3 and TRBJ2-7; TRBD1 agrees at 8 bases. The J segment lost 3 bases and the V segment lost 6 bases, leaving 10 bases of the junction unmatched. This CDR3 spans 15 amino acids. Germline CDR1 is MNHEY and CDR2 is SVGEGT.

V usage is TRBV2 and J usage is TRBJ2-3; 11 bases align to TRBD2. This CDR3 spans 15 amino acids. Trimming removed 6 bases from V and 0 bases from J; junction bases left unmatched: 2. The germline V gene encodes CDR1 SNHLY and CDR2 FYNNEI. CDR3 amino acids: CASRLAGVSTDTQYF. CDR3 DNA sequence: TGTGCCAGCAGACTAGCGGGGGTTAGCACAGATACGCAGTATTTT.

This clone was seen a single time. J is TRBJ1-2 and V is TRBV6-5; 8 bases are shared with TRBD1. The CDR3 sequence is 14 residues long. V shed 2 bases and J 7 bases; nucleotides not matched to a gene: 6. Germline values: CDR1 MNHEY, CDR2 SVGAGI. As DNA, the CDR3 is TGTGCCAGCAGTTACGTCCAGGGGGCGGGTGGCTACACCTTC. It encodes CASSYVQGAGGYTF.

This clone was counted between two and nine times. The sample holds other DNA sequences that translate to the same CDR3. This rearrangement joins TRBV7-2 to TRBJ2-7; D unclear. The CDR3 totals 15 residues. The germline V gene has CDR1 SGHTA and CDR2 FQGNSA. The germline V and J ends were trimmed by 1 base and 0 bases, with 10 bases remaining between them. This CDR3 reads CASSLVGGSSYEQYF. The CDR3 coding sequence is TGTGCCAGCAGCTTAGTCGGCGGAAGCTCCTACGAGCAGTACTTC.

The chain has TRBV9 and TRBJ1-1, with D perhaps TRBD1 (6 bases). V was clipped by 8 bases and J by 0 bases, with 11 bases between them. Germline values: CDR1 SGDLS, CDR2 YYNGEE. The CDR3 totals 13 residues. Written as DNA, the CDR3 is TGTGCCAGACAGGGCGGAATGAACACTGAAGCTTTCTTT. Amino acid sequence: CARQGGMNTEAFF.

The genes are TRBV4-3 and TRBJ1-6; no definite D call. The CDR3 sequence is 18 residues long. Germline-derived CDR1 and CDR2 are LGHNA and YSLEER. Trimming cost V 0 bases and J 3 bases, with 15 bases left between them. In DNA, the CDR3 is TGCGCCAGCAGCCAAGATCTGATTCCACGCGGCTATAATTCACCCCTCCACTTT. Encoded protein: CASSQDLIPRGYNSPLHF.